Listed below are T cell receptor beta chains from one sample, sequenced in a study of T cells in Graves' hyperthyroidism and ophthalmopathy. TCRdb analysed the multiplex PCR reads with MiXCR anew, one entry per CDR3 protein. This table holds roughly 260,000 distinct CDR3 sequences, more than 14% found once. The specimen sequenced was blood. These TCRs come from a woman in her thirties or forties with Graves' hyperthyroidism that later progressed to Graves' ophthalmopathy. The CDR3 runs from the conserved cysteine through the conserved F or W. A D gene is named only where the DNA matches it firmly. Size values are once, few and many counts, or a class for expanded clones, and some rows have none.

d_call: NA
clone_size: few
j_call: TRBJ2-7
v_call: TRBV3-1
cdr3_nt: TGTGCCAGCAGCCAAGCGAACTCCGCCAGCTACGAGCAGTACTTC
cdr3_aa: CASSQANSASYEQYF

d_call: NA
clone_size: many
j_call: TRBJ2-3
v_call: TRBV7-9
cdr3_nt: TGTGCCAGCAGGGGCCCATTGGGACGGGAAGATACGCAGTATTTT
cdr3_aa: CASRGPLGREDTQYF

d_call: NA
clone_size: many
j_call: TRBJ2-3
v_call: TRBV9
cdr3_nt: TGTGCCAGCAGCGCCCAGTCACTAAACACAGATACGCAGTATTTT
cdr3_aa: CASSAQSLNTDTQYF

d_call: TRBD2
clone_size: NA
j_call: TRBJ2-1
v_call: TRBV7-8
cdr3_nt: TGTGCCAGCAGCTTATATAGGCCAGGCAGGGGGACTAGCGGGATCTACAATGAGCAGTTCTTC
cdr3_aa: CASSLYRPGRGTSGIYNEQFF

d_call: NA
clone_size: many
j_call: TRBJ2-1
v_call: TRBV28
cdr3_nt: TGTGCCAGCACCCCCCCGCGGGCGGGCCCGCAGTTCTTC
cdr3_aa: CASTPPRAGPQFF

d_call: NA
clone_size: many
j_call: TRBJ2-5
v_call: TRBV2
cdr3_nt: TGTGCCAGCAGTGTTGAAACATACCAGTACTTC
cdr3_aa: CASSVETYQYF

d_call: TRBD2
clone_size: many
j_call: TRBJ2-1
v_call: TRBV6-1
cdr3_nt: TGTGCCAGCAGAGGACTAGCGGGAAGCTCCTACAATGAGCAGTTCTTC
cdr3_aa: CASRGLAGSSYNEQFF

d_call: NA
clone_size: many
j_call: TRBJ2-7
v_call: TRBV27
cdr3_nt: TGTGCCAGCAGTAGGAGGGAATACTCCTACGAGCAGTACTTC
cdr3_aa: CASSRREYSYEQYF

d_call: NA
clone_size: few
j_call: TRBJ2-2
v_call: TRBV4-1
cdr3_nt: TGCGCCAGCAGCCAATTCTGGGACATAGCTAGTGGGGAGCTGTTTTTT
cdr3_aa: CASSQFWDIASGELFF

d_call: TRBD2
clone_size: once
j_call: TRBJ2-2
v_call: TRBV20-1
cdr3_nt: TGCAGTGCTAGAGGCCTAGCGGGAGGGTACACCGGGGAGCTGTTTTTT
cdr3_aa: CSARGLAGGYTGELFF

d_call: NA
clone_size: many
j_call: TRBJ2-7
v_call: TRBV24-1
cdr3_nt: TGTGCCACCAGTGAAGGTCGCGAGCAGTACTTC
cdr3_aa: CATSEGREQYF

d_call: NA
clone_size: many
j_call: TRBJ2-5
v_call: TRBV18
cdr3_nt: TGTGCCAGCTCACCAGGGCTCAAAGAGACCCAGTACTTC
cdr3_aa: CASSPGLKETQYF

d_call: NA
clone_size: NA
j_call: TRBJ1-4
v_call: TRBV20-1
cdr3_nt: TGCAGTGCAGTAGTTAATGAAAAACTGTTTTTT
cdr3_aa: CSAVVNEKLFF

d_call: TRBD2
clone_size: many
j_call: TRBJ2-1
v_call: TRBV7-9
cdr3_nt: TGTGCCAGCAGCCTGACTAGCCTACCAGTCAATGAGCAGTTCTTC
cdr3_aa: CASSLTSLPVNEQFF

d_call: NA
clone_size: many
j_call: TRBJ2-3
v_call: TRBV7-9
cdr3_nt: TGTGCCAGCAGCTTAAAGCGGGTTAGCACAGATACGCAGTATTTT
cdr3_aa: CASSLKRVSTDTQYF

d_call: TRBD2
clone_size: many
j_call: TRBJ2-5
v_call: TRBV20-1
cdr3_nt: TGCAGTGCTAGAGATACTAGCGGCCAAGAGACCCAGTACTTC
cdr3_aa: CSARDTSGQETQYF

d_call: NA
clone_size: many
j_call: TRBJ1-2
v_call: TRBV12-3/TRBV12-4
cdr3_nt: TGTGCCAGCAGTTCTCAGGGGTATGGCTACACCTTC
cdr3_aa: CASSSQGYGYTF

d_call: NA
clone_size: few
j_call: TRBJ1-2
v_call: TRBV28
cdr3_nt: TGTGCCAGCAGTCCGACCGGGACCCCCGGTGGAGGCGGCTACACCTTC
cdr3_aa: CASSPTGTPGGGGYTF

d_call: NA
clone_size: many
j_call: TRBJ2-1
v_call: TRBV20-1
cdr3_nt: TGCAGTGCTAGCCTAGCGAGCTCCTACAATGAGCAGTTCTTC
cdr3_aa: CSASLASSYNEQFF

d_call: NA
clone_size: few
j_call: TRBJ1-1
v_call: TRBV6-5
cdr3_nt: TGTGCCAGCAGTTACGGGGGCGCTAACACTGAAGCTTTCTTT
cdr3_aa: CASSYGGANTEAFF

d_call: NA
clone_size: many
j_call: TRBJ2-3
v_call: TRBV7-9
cdr3_nt: TGTGCCAGCAACTTGCGACGGGCCGATACGCAGTATTTT
cdr3_aa: CASNLRRADTQYF

d_call: NA
clone_size: many
j_call: TRBJ2-7
v_call: TRBV20-1
cdr3_nt: TGCAGTGCTAGAGATCGATACGGACAACTCTACGAGCAGTACTTC
cdr3_aa: CSARDRYGQLYEQYF

d_call: TRBD1
clone_size: many
j_call: TRBJ2-7
v_call: TRBV27
cdr3_nt: TGTGCCAGCAGCTCTTTGCAGGGGACAGGCTACGAGCAGTACTTC
cdr3_aa: CASSSLQGTGYEQYF

d_call: NA
clone_size: many
j_call: TRBJ2-1
v_call: TRBV11-2
cdr3_nt: TGTGCCAGCAGCCCCCTCGGACCGAGCTCCTACAATGAGCAGTTCTTC
cdr3_aa: CASSPLGPSSYNEQFF

d_call: TRBD2
clone_size: many
j_call: TRBJ2-5
v_call: TRBV28
cdr3_nt: TGTGCCAGCAGGAATGCTGGGGGGGGACAAGAGACCCAGTACTTC
cdr3_aa: CASRNAGGGQETQYF

d_call: TRBD2
clone_size: many
j_call: TRBJ2-7
v_call: TRBV18
cdr3_nt: TGTGCCAGCTCACCTCCGGGACTAGCGGGACTCTACGAGCAGTACTTC
cdr3_aa: CASSPPGLAGLYEQYF

d_call: NA
clone_size: NA
j_call: TRBJ2-5
v_call: TRBV20-1
cdr3_nt: TGCAGTGCCCCCGCGGTCCAGACCCAGTACTTC
cdr3_aa: CSAPAVQTQYF

d_call: NA
clone_size: many
j_call: TRBJ2-2
v_call: TRBV7-2
cdr3_nt: TGTGCCAGCAGCTCTGGTTGGAGCGGAGGCGGGGAGCTGTTTTTT
cdr3_aa: CASSSGWSGGGELFF

d_call: NA
clone_size: many
j_call: TRBJ2-7
v_call: TRBV30
cdr3_nt: TGTGCCTGGAGGGATTCTACGAGGCAGTACTTC
cdr3_aa: CAWRDSTRQYF

d_call: NA
clone_size: many
j_call: TRBJ1-5
v_call: TRBV2
cdr3_nt: TGTGCCAGCAGTGACAGGGGCGGCAATCAGCCCCAGCATTTT
cdr3_aa: CASSDRGGNQPQHF

d_call: NA
clone_size: NA
j_call: TRBJ1-1
v_call: TRBV7-9
cdr3_nt: TGTGCCAGCAGCTTACTACTAACGAACACTGAAGCTTTCTTT
cdr3_aa: CASSLLLTNTEAFF

d_call: TRBD2
clone_size: many
j_call: TRBJ2-1
v_call: TRBV20-1
cdr3_nt: TGCAGTGCTAGAGGACTAGCGGACCCCTACAATGAGCAGTTCTTC
cdr3_aa: CSARGLADPYNEQFF

d_call: NA
clone_size: NA
j_call: TRBJ2-2
v_call: TRBV2
cdr3_nt: TGTGCCAGCAGTGAGGTCAGACCGAACACCGGGGAGCTGTTTTTT
cdr3_aa: CASSEVRPNTGELFF

d_call: NA
clone_size: many
j_call: TRBJ2-7
v_call: TRBV27
cdr3_nt: TGTGCCAGCAAAACGGGAACGAATTCCTACGAGCAGTACTTC
cdr3_aa: CASKTGTNSYEQYF

d_call: TRBD2
clone_size: many
j_call: TRBJ2-2
v_call: TRBV6-1
cdr3_nt: TGTGCCAGCACACGGGAGGGGGGCTGGCGTTCGGGGGAGCTGTTTTTT
cdr3_aa: CASTREGGWRSGELFF

d_call: NA
clone_size: many
j_call: TRBJ2-1
v_call: TRBV6-1
cdr3_nt: TGTGCCAGCATCCTAGGGGGGGAGGGCCACTATGAGCAGTTCTTC
cdr3_aa: CASILGGEGHYEQFF

d_call: NA
clone_size: NA
j_call: TRBJ2-5
v_call: TRBV20-1
cdr3_nt: TGCAGTGCTACCTCCTCCGACTATACAAAAGAGACCCAGTACTTC
cdr3_aa: CSATSSDYTKETQYF

d_call: NA
clone_size: NA
j_call: TRBJ1-5
v_call: TRBV5-8
cdr3_nt: TGTGCCAGCAGCTTAGGGCAGGGGCAAAATCAGCCCCAGCATTTT
cdr3_aa: CASSLGQGQNQPQHF

d_call: TRBD2
clone_size: many
j_call: TRBJ2-7
v_call: TRBV24-1
cdr3_nt: TGTGCCACCAGTGATTTTAGCGGGGGTTCCTACGAGCAGTACTTC
cdr3_aa: CATSDFSGGSYEQYF

d_call: TRBD1
clone_size: many
j_call: TRBJ2-1
v_call: TRBV5-1
cdr3_nt: TGCGCCAGCAGCTTGGGACAGGGTATTAGCAATGAGCAGTTCTTC
cdr3_aa: CASSLGQGISNEQFF

d_call: TRBD1
clone_size: few
j_call: TRBJ1-2
v_call: TRBV18
cdr3_nt: TGTGCCAGCTCACCTGGGACAGGGGGCGACGGCTACACCTTC
cdr3_aa: CASSPGTGGDGYTF

d_call: NA
clone_size: few
j_call: TRBJ2-2
v_call: TRBV7-9
cdr3_nt: TGTGCCAGCAGCTCCGTAGCGAGAACGAACACCGGGGAGCTGTTTTTT
cdr3_aa: CASSSVARTNTGELFF